A single sample gave rise to the 8 T cell receptor delta chains below, sequenced in a study of gamma-delta T cells after stem cell transplantation. TCRdb used CATT to re-call clones from the RT-PCR reads. This table has over 2,500 delta-chain clones, about 3% appearing once. Source material: gamma-delta T cells. These receptors originate from a human donor. It is not recorded whose cells these are; they may come from a transplant donor.

Notes on this clone: The protein TCRdb gives is from a much larger clone and does not agree with this DNA's translation at residue 14, likely a read error; the protein shown here comes from the DNA. This rearrangement joins TRDV1 to TRDJ1, with 7 bases that match TRDD3. Germline values: CDR1 TSWWSYY, CDR2 QGS. This CDR3 contains 19 residues. Losses at the gene ends were 0 bases for V and 3 bases for J; bases not matched to a gene: 16. CDR3 amino acids: CALGELGNSPLGVPDKLIF. DNA for the CDR3: TGTGCTCTTGGGGAACTTGGGAATTCCCCCCTGGGGGTCCCCGATAAACTCATCTTT.

This clone is termed medium-sized (0.01 to 0.1%). The same CDR3 can be traced to other DNA sequences in this sample. In nucleotides, the CDR3 is TGTGCCTGTGACACTGGGGGATACGCCAGCTCCTGGGACACCCGACAGATGTTTTTC. Its translation: CACDTGGYASSWDTRQMFF. The chain combines TRDV2 with TRDJ3; 11 bases are shared with TRDD3. CDR1 is GEAIGNYY and CDR2 is EKD in the germline V gene. The CDR3 length is 19 residues. J gave up 0 bases and V 1 base, and 4 bases lay outside the gene matches.

Only a few counts were recorded for this clone. This likely traces to a read error, being one base from a far larger clone. This CDR3 is also generated by other DNA sequences in the sample. The V gene is TRDV1, the J gene TRDJ1; weak D call: TRDD2 (6 bases). This CDR3 comprises 21 residues. Germline V gene sequence: CDR1 TSWWSYY, CDR2 QGS. Trimming removed 4 bases at V and 0 bases at J, with 30 bases between. In DNA form, the CDR3 reads TGTGCTCTTGGGGCATCCTACGTAGGTTGGGGAGGTATTAATTACACCGATAAACTCATCTTT. This sequence encodes CALGASYVGWGGINYTDKLIF.

This clone rates as medium-sized. A single base is all that separates this from a far larger clone, so a read error is likely. The chain couples TRDV2 to TRDJ1, with 12 bases aligning to TRDD3. The CDR3 extends over 14 amino acids. Germline CDR1 reads GEAIGNYY; CDR2 reads EKD. The junction had 6 bases not matched to a gene; V was cut back by 5 bases and J by 6 bases. Here the CDR3 reads CACGVLGDTYKLIF. DNA of the CDR3: TGTGCCTGTGGTGTACTGGGGGATACCTATAAACTCATCTTT.

This clone qualifies as medium-sized. The rearrangement uses TRDV2 and TRDJ3; TRDD3 matches 11 bases. The trim removed 1 base at V and 1 base at J, leaving 5 bases unmatched. The CDR3 extends over 19 amino acids. Per germline, CDR1 GEAIGNYY and CDR2 EKD. DNA of the CDR3: TGTGCCTGTGACACTGGGGGATACGTAGGATCCTGGGACACCCGACAGATGTTTTTC. Protein: CACDTGGYVGSWDTRQMFF.

This clone was seen only a few times. This chain uses TRDV2 with TRDJ1; 8 bases map to TRDD3. V shed 3 bases, J shed 0 bases, and the junction held 14 bases outside the gene matches. The germline V gene has CDR1 GEAIGNYY and CDR2 EKD. The CDR3 extends over 18 amino acids. The DNA of the CDR3 is TGTGCCTGTGACCTAGTACTGGGGGGAAATAAGTACACCGATAAACTCATCTTT. Residues: CACDLVLGGNKYTDKLIF.

This clone was detected a few times. With a much larger clone just one base away, this may be a read error. The V call is TRDV2, the J call TRDJ1; 8 nucleotides line up with TRDD3. V was pared by 4 bases and J by 4 bases, with 22 bases of the junction left unmatched. Germline lookup yields CDR1 GEAIGNYY and CDR2 EKD. The CDR3 contains 19 residues. The CDR3 region is CACERRYWGVLRVNDKLIF. The DNA of the CDR3 is TGTGCCTGTGAGAGAAGATACTGGGGGGTTTTGCGCGTAAACGATAAACTCATCTTT.

This clone showed up just a few times. It differs at one base from a far larger clone, so likely a read error. Other DNA sequences in this sample translate to the same CDR3. The chain links TRDV2 to TRDJ1; 8 bases line up with TRDD3. Trimming cost V 1 base and J 2 bases; bases outside gene matches: 17. The CDR3 is 19 residues long. Looked up from germline, CDR1 is GEAIGNYY and CDR2 is EKD. Here the CDR3 DNA reads TGTGCCTGTGACACGGTGACTGGGGGCTCCCCGGAGAGGACCGATAAACTCATCTTT. Translating it yields CACDTVTGGSPERTDKLIF.